This T cell receptor (beta chain) was documented in a study of chemoradiotherapy in HPV16-positive cancers. Sequencing used immunoSEQ multiplex PCR; TCRdb keeps in-frame clones, though not all of them. The repertoire has over 4,000 clones, about 67% of them found once; the top ten carry more than 7%. Germline CDR1 and CDR2: LNHDA and SQIVND (reference sequence). V shed 10 bases, J shed 5 bases, and the junction held 16 bases outside the gene matches. The CDR3 extends over 16 amino acids. The specimen comprised tumor tissue, sampled from a patient who underwent chemoradiotherapy. J is TRBJ2-1 and V is TRBV19, with 8 nucleotides matching TRBD2. The clonotype originates from a human donor with HPV-associated anogenital cancer. CDR3 region: CATRSSLAGVNNEQFF. DNA of the CDR3: TGTGCCACCCGATCATCTCTAGCGGGCGTCAACAATGAGCAGTTCTTC.